These T cell receptor beta chains were read from a single sample in a study of blood T cell repertoires in COVID-19. Profiling relied on immunoSEQ multiplex PCR, and the TCRdb table lists in-frame clones only, not all of them. The top ten hold more than 8.5% of the sample, which has fewer than 400,000 clones, 80% to 90% seen once. Input material: PBMCs or T cells enriched from blood (not recorded which). All receptors come from a woman under 30 who had recovered from COVID-19. Both conserved end residues are part of each CDR3. The D gene is left open where the match is weak. Clone size is shown for a subset of rows, as once, few, many or a class of expanded clone.

J gene: TRBJ1-2
clone size: once
D gene: TRBD1
V gene: TRBV5-4
CDR3 protein: CASSQTLGQGYGYTF
CDR3 DNA: TGTGCCAGCAGCCAGACCCTAGGACAGGGGTATGGCTACACCTTC

J gene: TRBJ2-1
clone size: -
D gene: -
V gene: TRBV19
CDR3 protein: CASSIGDSNEQFF
CDR3 DNA: TGTGCCAGTAGTATCGGGGACTCGAATGAGCAGTTCTTC

J gene: TRBJ1-1
clone size: -
D gene: -
V gene: TRBV12-5
CDR3 protein: CASGLDRGEAFF
CDR3 DNA: TGTGCTAGTGGTTTGGACCGGGGAGAAGCTTTCTTT

J gene: TRBJ2-7
clone size: -
D gene: -
V gene: TRBV5-4
CDR3 protein: CASSVGSSYEQYF
CDR3 DNA: TGTGCCAGCAGCGTCGGTAGCTCCTACGAGCAGTACTTC

J gene: TRBJ2-2
clone size: -
D gene: -
V gene: TRBV28
CDR3 protein: CASTLGSAGELFF
CDR3 DNA: TGTGCCAGCACCTTAGGGAGCGCCGGGGAGCTGTTTTTT

J gene: TRBJ2-5
clone size: -
D gene: TRBD2
V gene: TRBV4-1
CDR3 protein: CASSPWGGPLRETQYF
CDR3 DNA: TGCGCCAGCAGCCCGTGGGGGGGTCCCCTTAGAGAGACCCAGTACTTC

J gene: TRBJ2-5
clone size: -
D gene: TRBD1
V gene: TRBV7-6
CDR3 protein: CASSFPDRESGNKETQYF
CDR3 DNA: TGTGCCAGCAGCTTTCCGGACAGGGAATCTGGGAACAAAGAGACCCAGTACTTC

J gene: TRBJ1-4
clone size: -
D gene: -
V gene: TRBV6-5
CDR3 protein: CASRGVGVGNEKLFF
CDR3 DNA: TGTGCCAGCAGAGGGGTTGGAGTGGGCAATGAAAAACTGTTTTTT

J gene: TRBJ1-2
clone size: -
D gene: -
V gene: TRBV19
CDR3 protein: CASSIAIIENYGYTF
CDR3 DNA: TGTGCCAGTAGTATAGCAATAATAGAAAACTATGGCTACACCTTC

J gene: TRBJ2-1
clone size: -
D gene: TRBD2
V gene: TRBV4-3
CDR3 protein: CASSGLAGKYNEQFF
CDR3 DNA: TGCGCCAGCAGCGGACTAGCGGGAAAATACAATGAGCAGTTCTTC

J gene: TRBJ2-3
clone size: -
D gene: -
V gene: TRBV20-1
CDR3 protein: CSARATDTQYF
CDR3 DNA: TGCAGTGCTAGGGCAACCGATACGCAGTATTTT

J gene: TRBJ2-5
clone size: -
D gene: TRBD1
V gene: TRBV2
CDR3 protein: CASSADGTEETQYF
CDR3 DNA: TGTGCCAGCAGTGCCGACGGGACAGAAGAGACCCAGTACTTC

J gene: TRBJ1-1
clone size: -
D gene: TRBD1
V gene: TRBV3-1/TRBV3-2
CDR3 protein: CASSPRTGVHTEAFF
CDR3 DNA: TGTGCCAGCAGCCCCCGGACAGGGGTGCACACTGAAGCTTTCTTT

J gene: TRBJ1-2
clone size: -
D gene: -
V gene: TRBV21-1
CDR3 protein: CASSKANSHYGYTF
CDR3 DNA: TGTGCCAGCAGCAAAGCGAACAGTCACTATGGCTACACCTTC

J gene: TRBJ2-3
clone size: -
D gene: -
V gene: TRBV11-2
CDR3 protein: CASSLDPGTDTQYF
CDR3 DNA: TGTGCCAGCAGCTTAGACCCGGGAACAGATACGCAGTATTTT

J gene: TRBJ2-5
clone size: -
D gene: TRBD2
V gene: TRBV27
CDR3 protein: CASSFSGRAGETQYF
CDR3 DNA: TGTGCCAGCAGTTTTAGCGGGAGGGCCGGGGAGACCCAGTACTTC

J gene: TRBJ2-7
clone size: few
D gene: -
V gene: TRBV3-1/TRBV3-2
CDR3 protein: CASSRPSAAYEQYF
CDR3 DNA: TGTGCCAGCAGCCGCCCCAGCGCCGCCTACGAGCAGTACTTC

J gene: TRBJ2-1
clone size: -
D gene: -
V gene: TRBV5-1
CDR3 protein: CASRFPGVKQFF
CDR3 DNA: TGCGCCAGCAGGTTTCCAGGGGTCAAGCAGTTCTTC

J gene: TRBJ2-1
clone size: once
D gene: TRBD1
V gene: TRBV10-3
CDR3 protein: CANQGAGDNEQFF
CDR3 DNA: TGTGCCAATCAGGGGGCGGGTGACAATGAGCAGTTCTTC

J gene: TRBJ2-5
clone size: few
D gene: -
V gene: TRBV11-2
CDR3 protein: CASSLDTLYVGGRPETQYF
CDR3 DNA: TGTGCCAGCAGCTTAGACACTCTCTACGTTGGAGGGCGACCCGAGACCCAGTACTTC